Listed below are T cell receptor beta chains from one sample, sequenced in a study of blood T cells in healthy people across ages. TCRdb analysed the 5' RACE reads with MiXCR anew, one entry per CDR3 protein. This table has over a million distinct CDR3 sequences, roughly 45% appearing once. The sample comprised blood. These receptors came from a woman aged 55-69 years in good health. Each CDR3 is given with its conserved first and last residue. The order of the fields is V gene, CDR3 protein.

v_call: TRBV4-2
cdr3_aa: CASSRRRRQGTDTQYF

v_call: TRBV6-5
cdr3_aa: CASSYSSGRVNEQYF

v_call: TRBV14
cdr3_aa: CASSPWGETQYF

v_call: TRBV29-1
cdr3_aa: CSVVGGGFTDTQYF

v_call: TRBV12-3/TRBV12-4
cdr3_aa: CASSSGWTRITDTQYF

v_call: TRBV6-5
cdr3_aa: CASSYAEMTGAPPNYSYTF

v_call: TRBV3-1
cdr3_aa: CASSQVGSGTSGSWSTDTQYF

v_call: TRBV29-1
cdr3_aa: CSVPGQPGGYTF

v_call: TRBV6-1
cdr3_aa: CASKGTGAGANVLTF

v_call: TRBV5-6
cdr3_aa: CASSLAGESYNEQFF

v_call: TRBV3-1
cdr3_aa: CASSQATGGGYTF

v_call: TRBV3-1
cdr3_aa: CASRQEVSGTQYF

v_call: TRBV5-1
cdr3_aa: CASSFKGFSSGNWGELFF

v_call: TRBV9
cdr3_aa: CASSWAGSETQYF

v_call: TRBV4-2
cdr3_aa: CASSQESGQDQETQYF

v_call: TRBV27
cdr3_aa: CASSPFRVQVTEAFF

v_call: TRBV9
cdr3_aa: CASSVKLAGSEQYF

v_call: TRBV4-2
cdr3_aa: CASSRYSGSEGTQYF

v_call: TRBV20-1
cdr3_aa: CSAYPGYSTPGNTIYF

v_call: TRBV12-3/TRBV12-4
cdr3_aa: CASSFLLGTDTQYF

v_call: TRBV7-2
cdr3_aa: CASGRTAGANVLTF

v_call: TRBV28
cdr3_aa: CASSPGGQVPAYEQYF

v_call: TRBV7-8
cdr3_aa: CASSLPGGVQHF

v_call: TRBV29-1
cdr3_aa: CSVTTISYEQYF

v_call: TRBV20-1
cdr3_aa: CSASSELGVNEQYF

v_call: TRBV11-3
cdr3_aa: CASSLSTSRTDTQYF

v_call: TRBV12-5
cdr3_aa: CASGLYGDRTEAFF

v_call: TRBV6-5
cdr3_aa: CASSYKSGRERAFF

v_call: TRBV25-1
cdr3_aa: CASGAAGVYEQYF

v_call: TRBV20-1
cdr3_aa: CSALTGLAGVHHTQYF

v_call: TRBV11-2
cdr3_aa: CASSRGQPDNEQFF

v_call: TRBV10-3
cdr3_aa: CAISGQSGDTQYF

v_call: TRBV28
cdr3_aa: CASSPPRPGRSYEQYF

v_call: TRBV7-8
cdr3_aa: CASTRILQGAKEQFF

v_call: TRBV24-1
cdr3_aa: CATSDRTGELFF

v_call: TRBV24-1
cdr3_aa: CATSDATKVDNEQFF

v_call: TRBV11-2
cdr3_aa: CASSFQPFSSYEQYF

v_call: TRBV7-3
cdr3_aa: CASSSSGRNAEDFF

v_call: TRBV7-2
cdr3_aa: CASSPRALFNQPQHF

v_call: TRBV20-1
cdr3_aa: CSARPRGLLSNWDNEQFF

v_call: TRBV6-2/TRBV6-3
cdr3_aa: CASSYHNAQGAGANVLTF

v_call: TRBV5-1
cdr3_aa: CASSLQRQIYQETQYF

v_call: TRBV12-3/TRBV12-4
cdr3_aa: CASSQRIRRGSYEQYF

v_call: TRBV15
cdr3_aa: CATSGTGVYGYTF

v_call: TRBV20-1
cdr3_aa: CSARVPGNEQFF

v_call: TRBV5-4
cdr3_aa: CASSFGGEQSFYEQYF

v_call: TRBV7-8
cdr3_aa: CASSFETGRNEQFF

v_call: TRBV7-9
cdr3_aa: CASSLPQYGYTF

v_call: TRBV27
cdr3_aa: CASSLRGTGETQYF

v_call: TRBV29-1
cdr3_aa: CSAKIGSSEAFF

v_call: TRBV11-2
cdr3_aa: CASSPVPGVRETQYF

v_call: TRBV10-2
cdr3_aa: CASSGRLAGVSEQFF

v_call: TRBV29-1
cdr3_aa: CSVEPLTASLAKNIQYF

v_call: TRBV28
cdr3_aa: CASSLVAGLRLDTQYF

v_call: TRBV15
cdr3_aa: CATSRDRGLGEQYF